Following are 8 T cell receptor beta chains from one sample sequenced in a study of T cell clonality in common variable immunodeficiency. Produced via immunoSEQ multiplex PCR; TCRdb's table is partial and in-frame only. The sample shows fewer than 75,000 clones, none of them appearing just once. The source material was peripheral blood mononuclear cells. These receptors came from a person aged 18 to 69 in good health.

This clone was observed many times. The read halts 3 residues ahead of the CDR3 end, with the missing end drawn from the germline J gene. J is TRBJ2-7 and V is TRBV20-1; TRBD1 aligns across 7 bases. J was trimmed by 5 bases and V by 0 bases; bases with no gene match: 4. The germline gives CDR1 DFQATT, CDR2 SNEGSKA (reference sequence). CDR3 length: 13 amino acids. The CDR3 spells CSAREWDRDEQYF. The CDR3 bases that were read are TGCAGTGCTAGAGAGTGGGACAGAGACGAG.

Ten or more counts support this clone. The read ends 3 residues early relative to the CDR3; the germline J gene fills the gap. The rearrangement links TRBV5-1 to TRBJ1-1; 8 positions agree with TRBD1. Germline CDR1 is SGHRS and CDR2 is YFSETQ. The CDR3 is made up of 14 amino acids. V trimming: 3 bases; J trimming: 1 base; junction bases outside the gene matches: 2. CDR3 sequence reads: CASSSGTGNTEAFF. The CDR3 DNA, read in part, is TGCGCCAGCAGCTCCGGGACAGGGAACACTGAA.

Details on this clone: The read finishes 3 residues shy of the CDR3 end, and the germline J gene is used to complete it. This chain uses TRBV5-1 with TRBJ2-7; possibly TRBD1 or TRBD2 for D (5 bases each). Trimming stripped 4 bases from V and 5 bases from J, with 16 bases between. The CDR3 extends over 14 amino acids. CDR1 SGHRS and CDR2 YFSETQ come from the germline V gene. CDR3 amino acids: CASSRMRGSHEQYF. CDR3 bases read: TGCGCCAGCAGCCGGATGAGGGGTTCCCACGAG.

This clone occurred many times. The read terminates 3 residues ahead of where the CDR3 ends, so the germline J gene completes it. V usage is TRBV7-8 and J usage is TRBJ1-5; tentative D call: TRBD1 (5 bases). Germline V CDR1 and CDR2: SGHVS, FQNEAQ. The CDR3 consists of 15 residues. The ends were cut back, 5 bases at V and 3 bases at J, with 14 bases in the middle. The CDR3 sequence is CASSTRDRNNQPQHF. The DNA read from the CDR3 is TGTGCCAGCAGCACCAGAGACAGAAACAATCAGCCC. The entire variable domain, with the rest obtained from reference TRBV7-8 and TRBJ1-5, is as follows: GAGVSQSPRYKVAKRGQDVALRCDPISGHVSLFWYQQALGQGPEFLTYFQNEAQLDKSGLPSDRFFAERPEGSVSTLKIQRTQQEDSAVYLCASSTRDRNNQPQHFGDGTRLSIL.

This clone was counted at least ten times. The CDR3 end lies 3 residues beyond the end of the read and is filled in from the germline J gene. This chain joins TRBV4-2 and TRBJ1-1; a possible D gene is TRBD1 (6 bases). Germline V gene sequence: CDR1 LGHNA, CDR2 YNFKEQ. The CDR3 covers 15 residues. The V and J ends lost 0 bases and 4 bases respectively, with 12 bases between them. CDR3: CASSQEWGGPTEAFF. The covered CDR3 bases are TGTGCCAGCAGCCAAGAATGGGGGGGCCCCACTGAA.

This clone has a count of ten or more. The read ends 3 residues before the CDR3 terminus; that terminus is restored from the germline J gene. The chain carries TRBV5-1 and TRBJ1-2; possible D gene TRBD1, 5 bases. This CDR3 has 13 amino acids. V lost 5 bases and J 4 bases, leaving 12 bases between the germline ends. The germline V gene encodes CDR1 SGHRS and CDR2 YFSETQ. CDR3 loop: CASRDTGFYGYTF. Partial CDR3 DNA: TGCGCCAGCAGAGATACAGGATTCTATGGC.

Many counts were recorded for this clone. The read halts 3 residues ahead of the CDR3 end, with the missing end drawn from the germline J gene. This chain links TRBV5-1 with TRBJ1-3; tentative D call: TRBD1 (6 bases). Germline lookup yields CDR1 SGHRS and CDR2 YFSETQ. This CDR3 comprises 14 residues. The V gene lost 7 bases and the J gene lost 4 bases, with 15 bases spanning the gap. CDR3 loop: CASRRQVTGNTIYF. The part of the CDR3 DNA that was read is TGCGCCAGCCGTCGACAGGTAACAGGAAACACC.

This clone was picked up many times. Coverage ceases 3 residues before the CDR3 finishes, and the germline J gene fills in the end. This rearrangement joins TRBV12-3 or TRBV12-4 to TRBJ1-2; maybe TRBD1 (5 bases). The V end was cut by 5 bases, the J end by 6 bases, with 16 bases between. The CDR3 runs to 14 residues. Here the CDR3 reads CASSLRGDGNGYTF. CDR3 DNA, as far as it was read: TGTGCCAGCAGTCTCCGGGGGGACGGGAATGGC.